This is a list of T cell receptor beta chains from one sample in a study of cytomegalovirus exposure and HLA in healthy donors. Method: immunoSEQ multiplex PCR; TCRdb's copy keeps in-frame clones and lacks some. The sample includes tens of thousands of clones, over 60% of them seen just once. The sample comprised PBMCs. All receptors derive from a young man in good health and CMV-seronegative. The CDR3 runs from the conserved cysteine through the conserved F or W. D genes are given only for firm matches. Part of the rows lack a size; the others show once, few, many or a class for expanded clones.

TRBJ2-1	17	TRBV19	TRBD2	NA	CASSMGLAGFSYNEQFF
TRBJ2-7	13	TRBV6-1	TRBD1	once	CASRGQLSYEQYF
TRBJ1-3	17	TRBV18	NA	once	CASSPPGGLRLGNTIYF
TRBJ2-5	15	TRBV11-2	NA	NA	CASSLGAAGGETQYF
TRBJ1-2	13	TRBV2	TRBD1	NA	CASSIDRDYGYTF
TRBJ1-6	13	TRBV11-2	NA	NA	CASSLADEAPLHF
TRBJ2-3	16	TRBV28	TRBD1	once	CASSQDRGEPTDTQYF
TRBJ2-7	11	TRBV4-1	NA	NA	CASSQDQKQYF
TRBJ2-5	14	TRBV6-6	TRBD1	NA	CASSPIGQVETQYF
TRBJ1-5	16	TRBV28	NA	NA	CASSSARGGGNQPQHF
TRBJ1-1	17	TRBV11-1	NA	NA	CASSLYPQGPLGTEAFF
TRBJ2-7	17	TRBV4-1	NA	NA	CASSQDLGARGGYEQYF
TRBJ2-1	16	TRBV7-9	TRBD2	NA	CASSLEGTSGGREQFF
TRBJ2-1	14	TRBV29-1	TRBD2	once	CSVVDSGRENKQFF
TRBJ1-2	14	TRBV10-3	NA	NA	CAISVTQTNYGYTF
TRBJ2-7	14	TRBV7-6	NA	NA	CASSLATEIHEQYF
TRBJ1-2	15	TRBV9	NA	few	CASSLSQGSFGGYTF
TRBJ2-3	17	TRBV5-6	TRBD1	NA	CASSLALTGARTDTQYF